These T cell receptor beta chains were read from a single sample in a study of T cell repertoires in cytomegalovirus infection. Antigens for these TCRs are unknown. TCRdb independently ran MiXCR on the reads; one entry per CDR3 protein. The table has about 160,000 distinct CDR3 sequences, 20% to 25% seen once. Sequencing was performed on CD8+ T cells from cultured PBMCs, taken from culture after CMV antigen stimulation. These receptor sequences come from a human donor in good health (CMV status not recorded). Some clones in this sample may be carry-over from other donors' samples. The CDR3 runs from the conserved cysteine through the conserved F or W. A D gene is named only where the DNA matches it firmly. Size values are once, few and many counts, or a class for expanded clones, and some rows have none.

v_call	clone_size	j_call	d_call	cdr3_aa	cdr3_nt
TRBV24-1	NA	TRBJ2-3	NA	CATGGDTDTQYF	TGTGCCACCGGCGGGGACACAGATACGCAGTATTTT
TRBV7-2	few	TRBJ1-5	NA	CASSFSRASGNQPQHF	TGTGCCAGCAGCTTCTCCAGGGCATCGGGCAATCAGCCCCAGCATTTT
TRBV7-2	NA	TRBJ1-5	NA	CASSFLEESNQPQHF	TGTGCCAGCAGCTTTCTGGAGGAAAGCAATCAGCCCCAGCATTTT
TRBV6-1	few	TRBJ2-7	NA	CASSERRAGTTLEQYF	TGTGCCAGCAGTGAAAGGAGGGCAGGGACAACGCTGGAGCAGTACTTC
TRBV19	NA	TRBJ1-1	NA	CASSIRGGGTEAFF	TGTGCCAGTAGTATCCGTGGGGGCGGCACTGAAGCTTTCTTT
TRBV4-1	few	TRBJ1-6	NA	CASSQGGASPLHF	TGCGCCAGCAGCCAAGGAGGGGCATCACCCCTCCACTTT
TRBV6-2/TRBV6-3	NA	TRBJ1-5	NA	CASSYSLVGYQPQHF	TGTGCCAGCAGTTACTCACTGGTGGGGTATCAGCCCCAGCATTTT
TRBV20-1	few	TRBJ2-7	TRBD1	CSAAGTGRSYEQYF	TGCAGTGCAGCCGGGACAGGGAGATCCTACGAGCAGTACTTC
TRBV4-1	NA	TRBJ1-2	NA	CASSLLTTGPTLLNYGYTF	TGCGCCAGCAGCCTCCTCACCACAGGACCTACCCTTCTTAACTATGGCTACACCTTC
TRBV7-6	NA	TRBJ2-7	NA	CASSYHRAAVTTYEQYF	TGTGCCAGCAGCTACCACCGGGCGGCAGTTACTACCTACGAGCAGTACTTC
TRBV11-1	NA	TRBJ2-7	NA	CASSWDTLGQYF	TGTGCCAGCAGTTGGGACACCCTGGGGCAGTACTTC
TRBV7-9	NA	TRBJ1-1	NA	CASSLGWTNTEAFF	TGTGCCAGCAGCTTAGGGTGGACGAACACTGAAGCTTTCTTT
TRBV7-8	NA	TRBJ1-5	NA	CASSSSLGDIHNQPQHF	TGTGCCAGCAGCTCTAGTCTGGGGGATATACATAATCAGCCCCAGCATTTT
TRBV9	NA	TRBJ2-3	TRBD2	CASSVETSGTDTQYF	TGTGCCAGCAGCGTAGAAACTAGCGGCACAGATACGCAGTATTTT
TRBV6-2/TRBV6-3	NA	TRBJ2-7	TRBD1	CASHSGTGFHEQYF	TGTGCCAGCCACTCCGGGACAGGGTTCCACGAGCAGTACTTC
TRBV7-2	NA	TRBJ1-5	NA	CASSSGRSLGQPQHF	TGTGCCAGCAGCTCGGGACGGTCCCTAGGGCAGCCCCAGCATTTT
TRBV7-9	few	TRBJ2-5	TRBD2	CASSARRTSGRQETQYF	TGTGCCAGCAGCGCAAGGAGGACTAGCGGGAGACAAGAGACCCAGTACTTC
TRBV12-3/TRBV12-4	NA	TRBJ2-7	NA	CASSLERVGYEQYF	TGTGCCAGCAGTTTAGAGAGGGTGGGCTACGAGCAGTACTTC
TRBV7-8	NA	TRBJ2-5	NA	CASSLHGRATGGIETQYF	TGTGCCAGCAGCCTTCATGGTAGGGCGACAGGCGGAATAGAGACCCAGTACTTC
TRBV7-9	many	TRBJ1-1	NA	CASRSNRDMNTEAFF	TGTGCCAGCAGGAGTAACAGAGATATGAACACTGAAGCTTTCTTT
TRBV11-2	NA	TRBJ1-6	TRBD1	CASSLVPNGGQGNSPLHF	TGTGCCAGCAGCTTAGTCCCCAACGGGGGACAGGGAAATTCACCCCTCCACTTT
TRBV27	few	TRBJ2-7	NA	CASSLNQGREQYF	TGTGCCAGCAGTTTAAACCAGGGGAGGGAGCAGTACTTC
TRBV7-8	NA	TRBJ2-5	TRBD2	CASSLGGTSGGFQETQYF	TGTGCCAGCAGCTTAGGAGGGACTAGCGGGGGTTTCCAAGAGACCCAGTACTTC
TRBV6-2/TRBV6-3	NA	TRBJ2-7	TRBD2	CASSNSGGGDEQYF	TGTGCCAGCAGTAATAGCGGGGGTGGTGACGAGCAGTACTTC
TRBV7-6	NA	TRBJ2-2	TRBD1	CASSFRLGTGAGELFF	TGTGCCAGCAGCTTCCGCTTGGGGACAGGGGCCGGGGAGCTGTTTTTT
TRBV20-1	NA	TRBJ1-6	NA	CSARDKGVSSYNSPLHF	TGCAGTGCTAGAGATAAGGGGGTGAGCTCCTATAATTCACCCCTCCACTTT
TRBV29-1	NA	TRBJ1-2	NA	CSGGRQGVNYGYTF	TGCAGCGGAGGGCGGCAGGGCGTGAACTATGGCTACACCTTC
TRBV29-1	NA	TRBJ2-6	NA	CSVAVRGPSGANVLTF	TGCAGCGTTGCGGTCAGGGGCCCCTCCGGGGCCAACGTCCTGACTTTC
TRBV19	NA	TRBJ1-1	TRBD1	CASSTQQGGNTEAFF	TGTGCCAGTAGTACCCAACAGGGGGGAAACACTGAAGCTTTCTTT
TRBV14	NA	TRBJ1-2	NA	CASSQEGQGTPHGYTF	TGTGCCAGCAGCCAAGAAGGGCAGGGGACACCGCATGGCTACACCTTC
TRBV6-5	few	TRBJ2-1	NA	CASSYMINYNEQFF	TGTGCCAGCAGTTATATGATTAACTACAATGAGCAGTTCTTC
TRBV4-1	NA	TRBJ2-3	TRBD2	CASSQVLAGSQDTQYF	TGCGCCAGCAGCCAAGTTCTAGCGGGGTCCCAAGATACGCAGTATTTT
TRBV6-5	NA	TRBJ2-1	TRBD2	CASSYFSGGDYNEQFF	TGTGCCAGCAGTTACTTTAGCGGGGGGGATTACAATGAGCAGTTCTTC
TRBV7-6	few	TRBJ2-3	TRBD1	CASSPGQGPDTQYF	TGTGCCAGCAGCCCGGGACAGGGTCCCGATACGCAGTATTTT
TRBV10-3	NA	TRBJ2-3	TRBD2	CAIGERGITDTQYF	TGTGCCATCGGTGAGCGGGGGATCACAGATACGCAGTATTTT
TRBV7-2	few	TRBJ1-3	TRBD1	CASSLDTGAGNTIYF	TGTGCCAGCAGCTTGGACACAGGGGCTGGAAACACCATATATTTT
TRBV11-2	NA	TRBJ2-1	NA	CASSLGTSRQWEQFF	TGTGCCAGCAGCTTAGGTACTAGCCGACAATGGGAGCAGTTCTTC